The TCR beta chain under discussion was sequenced for a study of shared clonotypes between healthy human individuals. CD8 cells classed as naive were CD45RO-negative and positively selected for CCR7, excluding terminally differentiated effector memory CD45RA+ cells. Donors comprised healthy HIV-negative adults lacking recent acute infections or vaccinations. This CDR3 is built from 16 residues. With V trimmed by 3 bases and J by 2 bases, 10 bases remained unmatched. Germline V gene data show CDR1 as MNHEY and CDR2 as SMNVEV (reference sequence). General study results and limits: Sample collection involved blood only; tissue repertoires are likely different.

The repertoire was sequenced with immunoSEQ multiplex PCR; TCRdb's copy has only in-frame clones and lacks some. There are some 2 million clones in the sample; approximately 94% occur only once, and approximately 1.2% lies in the top ten. Points on this clone: The target antigen is unknown.

Sequencing used naive CD8+ T cells sorted from blood. The source of this sequence is a man aged 18 to 35 in good health. The chain has TRBV27 and TRBJ2-7, with 7 bases matching TRBD2. The CDR3 DNA reads TGTGCCAGCAGTTTCGAGGGCGGGAGTGGGCCCTACGAGCAGTACTTC. Translation gives CASSFEGGSGPYEQYF.